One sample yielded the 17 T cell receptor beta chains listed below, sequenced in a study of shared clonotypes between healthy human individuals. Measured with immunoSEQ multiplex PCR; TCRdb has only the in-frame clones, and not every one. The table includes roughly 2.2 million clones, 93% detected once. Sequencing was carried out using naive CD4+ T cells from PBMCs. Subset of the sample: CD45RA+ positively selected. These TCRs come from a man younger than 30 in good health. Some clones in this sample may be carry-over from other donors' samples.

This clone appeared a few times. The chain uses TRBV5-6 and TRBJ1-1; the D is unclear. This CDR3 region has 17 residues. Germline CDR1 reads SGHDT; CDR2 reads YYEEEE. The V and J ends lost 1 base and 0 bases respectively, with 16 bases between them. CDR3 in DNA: TGTGCCAGCAGCTTGTTTATCCAGATCCAAATGAACACTGAAGCTTTCTTT. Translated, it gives CASSLFIQIQMNTEAFF. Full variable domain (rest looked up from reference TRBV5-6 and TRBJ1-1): DAGVTQSPTHLIKTRGQQVTLRCSPKSGHDTVSWYQQALGQGPQFIFQYYEEEERQRGNFPDRFSGHQFPNYSSELNVNALLLGDSALYLCASSLFIQIQMNTEAFFGQGTRLTVV.

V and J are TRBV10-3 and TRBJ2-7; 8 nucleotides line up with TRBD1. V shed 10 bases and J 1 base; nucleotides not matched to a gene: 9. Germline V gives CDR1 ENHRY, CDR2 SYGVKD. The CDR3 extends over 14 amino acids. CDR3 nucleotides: TGTGCCACCATGAAGGACAGGGAGTCCTACGAGCAGTACTTC. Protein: CATMKDRESYEQYF.

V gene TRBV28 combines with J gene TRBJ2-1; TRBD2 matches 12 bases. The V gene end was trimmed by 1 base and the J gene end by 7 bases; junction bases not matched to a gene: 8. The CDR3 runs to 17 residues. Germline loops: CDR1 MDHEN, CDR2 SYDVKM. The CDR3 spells CASSLSSGRVGGNEQFF. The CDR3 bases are TGTGCCAGCAGTTTATCTAGCGGGAGGGTTGGGGGGAATGAGCAGTTCTTC.

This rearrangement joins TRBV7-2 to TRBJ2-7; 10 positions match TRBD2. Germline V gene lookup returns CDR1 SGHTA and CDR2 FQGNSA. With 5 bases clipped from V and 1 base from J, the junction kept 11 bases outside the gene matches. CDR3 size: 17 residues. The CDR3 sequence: CASSLWTSGWGSYEQYF. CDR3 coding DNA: TGTGCCAGCAGCCTCTGGACTAGCGGTTGGGGATCCTACGAGCAGTACTTC.

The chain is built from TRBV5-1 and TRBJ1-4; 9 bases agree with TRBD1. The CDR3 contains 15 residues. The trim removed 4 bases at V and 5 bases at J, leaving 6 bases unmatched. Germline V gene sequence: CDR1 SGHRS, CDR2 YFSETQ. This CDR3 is CASSEQGARNEKLFF. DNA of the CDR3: TGCGCCAGCAGCGAACAGGGGGCACGCAATGAAAAACTGTTTTTT. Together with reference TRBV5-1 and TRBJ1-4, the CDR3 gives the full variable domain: KAGVTQTPRYLIKTRGQQVTLSCSPISGHRSVSWYQQTPGQGLQFLFEYFSETQRNKGNFPGRFSGRQFSNSRSEMNVSTLELGDSALYLCASSEQGARNEKLFFGSGTQLSVL.

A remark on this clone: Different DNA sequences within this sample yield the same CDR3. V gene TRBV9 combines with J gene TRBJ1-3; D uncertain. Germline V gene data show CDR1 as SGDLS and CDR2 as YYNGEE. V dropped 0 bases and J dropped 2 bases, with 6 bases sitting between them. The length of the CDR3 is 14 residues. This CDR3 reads CASSVASAGNTIYF. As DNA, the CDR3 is TGTGCCAGCAGCGTAGCTAGTGCTGGAAACACCATATATTTT.

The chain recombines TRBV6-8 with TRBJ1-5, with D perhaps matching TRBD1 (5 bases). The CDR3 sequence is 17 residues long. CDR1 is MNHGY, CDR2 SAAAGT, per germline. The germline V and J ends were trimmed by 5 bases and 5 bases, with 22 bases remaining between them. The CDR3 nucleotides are TGTGCCAGCAGTGATGGGTTGAGGGGTCCAGATCATCAGCCCCAGCATTTT. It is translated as CASSDGLRGPDHQPQHF.

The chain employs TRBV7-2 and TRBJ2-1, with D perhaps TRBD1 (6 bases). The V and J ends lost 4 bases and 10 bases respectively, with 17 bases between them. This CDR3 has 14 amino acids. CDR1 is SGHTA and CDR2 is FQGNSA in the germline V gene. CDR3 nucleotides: TGTGCCAGCAGCTCTTTTAACACCGGGACAGAGCAGTTCTTC. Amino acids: CASSSFNTGTEQFF. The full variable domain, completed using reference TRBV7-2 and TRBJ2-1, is GAGVSQSPSNKVTEKGKDVELRCDPISGHTALYWYRQSLGQGLEFLIYFQGNSAPDKSGLPSDRFSAERTGGSVSTLTIQRTQQEDSAVYLCASSSFNTGTEQFFGPGTRLTVL.

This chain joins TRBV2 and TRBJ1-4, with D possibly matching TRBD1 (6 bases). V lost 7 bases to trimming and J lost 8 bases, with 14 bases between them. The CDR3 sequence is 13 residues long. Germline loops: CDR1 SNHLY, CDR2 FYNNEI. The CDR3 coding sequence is TGTGCCAGCAACTCCAGGGGTGGGGAAAAACTGTTTTTT. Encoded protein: CASNSRGGEKLFF. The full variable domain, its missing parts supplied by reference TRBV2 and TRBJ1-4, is EPEVTQTPSHQVTQMGQEVILRCVPISNHLYFYWYRQILGQKVEFLVSFYNNEISEKSEIFDDQFSVERPDGSNFTLKIRSTKLEDSAMYFCASNSRGGEKLFFGSGTQLSVL.

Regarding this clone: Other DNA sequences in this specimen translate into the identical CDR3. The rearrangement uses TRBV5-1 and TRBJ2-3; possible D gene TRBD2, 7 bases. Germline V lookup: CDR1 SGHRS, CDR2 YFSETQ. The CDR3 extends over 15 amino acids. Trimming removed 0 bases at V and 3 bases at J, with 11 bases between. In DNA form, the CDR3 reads TGCGCCAGCAGCTTGGCCGGGGGGCCAACAGATACGCAGTATTTT. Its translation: CASSLAGGPTDTQYF.

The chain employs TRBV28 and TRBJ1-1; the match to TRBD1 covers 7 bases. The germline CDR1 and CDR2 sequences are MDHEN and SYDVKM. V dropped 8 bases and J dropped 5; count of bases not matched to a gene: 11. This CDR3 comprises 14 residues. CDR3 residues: CASALTGRGTEAFF. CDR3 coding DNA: TGTGCCAGCGCCCTGACAGGGCGGGGGACTGAAGCTTTCTTT.

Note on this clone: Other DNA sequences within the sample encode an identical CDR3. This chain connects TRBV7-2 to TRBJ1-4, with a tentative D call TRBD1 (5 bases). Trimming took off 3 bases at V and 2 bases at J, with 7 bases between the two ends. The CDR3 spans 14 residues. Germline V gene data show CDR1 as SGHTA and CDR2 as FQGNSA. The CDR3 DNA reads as TGTGCCAGCAGCTTGGGGGGGACTAATGAAAAACTGTTTTTT. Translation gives CASSLGGTNEKLFF.

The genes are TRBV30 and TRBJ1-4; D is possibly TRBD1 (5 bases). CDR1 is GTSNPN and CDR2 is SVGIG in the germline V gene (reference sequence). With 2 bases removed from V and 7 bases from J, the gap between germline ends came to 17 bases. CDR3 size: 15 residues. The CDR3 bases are TGTGCCTGGAGTCTATCTGGAGGGGTCGGTGAAAAACTGTTTTTT. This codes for CAWSLSGGVGEKLFF.

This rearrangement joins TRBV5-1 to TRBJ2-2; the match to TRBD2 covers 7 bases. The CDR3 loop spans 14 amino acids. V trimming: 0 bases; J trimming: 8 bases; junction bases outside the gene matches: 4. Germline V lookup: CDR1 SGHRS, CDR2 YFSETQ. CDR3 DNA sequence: TGCGCCAGCAGCTTGGGGCGGGAGAAAGGGGAGCTGTTTTTT. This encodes CASSLGREKGELFF.

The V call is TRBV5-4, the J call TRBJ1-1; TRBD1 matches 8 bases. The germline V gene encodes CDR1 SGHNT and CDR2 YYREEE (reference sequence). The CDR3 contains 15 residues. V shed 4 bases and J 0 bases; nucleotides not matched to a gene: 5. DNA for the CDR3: TGTGCCAGCAGCCTGACAGGGGACATGAACACTGAAGCTTTCTTT. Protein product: CASSLTGDMNTEAFF.

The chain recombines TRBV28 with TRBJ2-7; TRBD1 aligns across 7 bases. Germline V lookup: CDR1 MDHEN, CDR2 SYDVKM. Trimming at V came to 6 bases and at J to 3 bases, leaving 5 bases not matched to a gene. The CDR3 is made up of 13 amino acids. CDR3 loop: CASRRPGGYEQYF. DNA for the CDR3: TGTGCCAGCAGACGGCCAGGGGGCTACGAGCAGTACTTC.

The CDR3: CATSRDRTYQETQYF. CDR3 coding DNA: TGTGCCACCAGCAGAGATAGGACTTACCAAGAGACCCAGTACTTC. V gene TRBV15 combines with J gene TRBJ2-5; TRBD2 might be the D (5 bases). V shed 0 bases and J shed 0 bases, with 8 bases lying between them. The CDR3 loop spans 15 amino acids. Germline V lookup: CDR1 LNHNV, CDR2 YYDKDF (reference sequence).